This T cell receptor beta chain was retrieved from a study of blood T cells in healthy people across ages. Next came a second PCR, run for about 6 to 12 cycles, which used a sample-barcoded 5' primer along with a J-beta primer mix. TCRdb used MiXCR to reprocess the 5' RACE reads, holding one entry per CDR3 protein. The sample yields approximately 490,000 distinct CDR3 sequences, 20% to 30% seen once. This clonotype came up a few times. V was trimmed by 6 bases and J by 7 bases, leaving 13 bases between them. Germline V gives CDR1 MDHEN, CDR2 SYDVKM. There are 13 residues in the CDR3. Another study also made use of these data, one on T cells of mothers and their children.

Source material: blood. This chain joins TRBV28 and TRBJ2-1; no reliable D call. This clonotype was sampled from a boy between 5 and 17 years old in good health. The CDR3 reads CASSPGLRNEQFF. CDR3 sequence (DNA): TGTGCCAGCAGCCCCGGGCTCAGAAATGAGCAGTTCTTC.